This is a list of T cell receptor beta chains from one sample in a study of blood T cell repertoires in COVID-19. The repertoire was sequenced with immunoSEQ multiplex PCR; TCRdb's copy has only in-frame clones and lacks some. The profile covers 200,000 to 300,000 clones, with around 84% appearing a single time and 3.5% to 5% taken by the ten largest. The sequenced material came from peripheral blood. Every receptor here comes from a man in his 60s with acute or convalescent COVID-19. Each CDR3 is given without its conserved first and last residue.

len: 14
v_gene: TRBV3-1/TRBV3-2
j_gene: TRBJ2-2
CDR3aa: ASSQERLGNTGELF

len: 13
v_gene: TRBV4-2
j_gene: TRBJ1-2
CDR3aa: ASSQDWTGTYGYT

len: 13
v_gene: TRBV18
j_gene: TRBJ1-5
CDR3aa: ASSPGPSSNQPQH

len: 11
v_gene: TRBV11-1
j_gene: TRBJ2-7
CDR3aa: ASSLEGLYEQY

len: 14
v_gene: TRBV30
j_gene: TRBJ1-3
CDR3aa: AWSRTDILWSNTIY

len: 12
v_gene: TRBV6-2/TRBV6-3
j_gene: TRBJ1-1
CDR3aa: ASSWQSPGSEAF

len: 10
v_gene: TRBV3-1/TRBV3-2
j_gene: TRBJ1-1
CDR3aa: ASSQDSTEAF

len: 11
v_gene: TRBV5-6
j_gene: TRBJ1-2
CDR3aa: ASSFPGENGYT

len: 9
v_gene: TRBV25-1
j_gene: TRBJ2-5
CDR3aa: ASSEAKTQY

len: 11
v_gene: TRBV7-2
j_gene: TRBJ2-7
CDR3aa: ASSKGLPYEQY

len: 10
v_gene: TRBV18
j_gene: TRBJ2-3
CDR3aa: ASSTSTDTQY

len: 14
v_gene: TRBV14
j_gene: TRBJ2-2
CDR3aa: ASSPWGGSNTGELF

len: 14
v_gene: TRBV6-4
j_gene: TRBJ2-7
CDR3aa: ASSDPGGESSYEQY

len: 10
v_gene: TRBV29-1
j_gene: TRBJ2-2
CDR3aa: SVRGGSGELF

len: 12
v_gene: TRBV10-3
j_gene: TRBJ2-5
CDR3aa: AIKPDFPQETQY

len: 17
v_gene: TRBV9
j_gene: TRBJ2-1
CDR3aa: ASSPRAGLAGGRFNEQF

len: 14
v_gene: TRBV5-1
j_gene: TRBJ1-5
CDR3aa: ASSEAPGYSNQPQH